Each of the 30 T cell receptor beta chains below was sequenced from the same sample in a study of shared clonotypes between healthy human individuals. Generated by immunoSEQ multiplex PCR, the TCRdb table keeps only in-frame clones and is missing some. The sample shows some 2,100,000 clones, around 95% of them seen only once. What was sequenced was naive CD4+ T cells sorted from blood. Documented subset: CD45RA+ positively selected. The receptors were sampled from a man between 18 and 29 years old in good health.

V usage is TRBV6-6 and J usage is TRBJ2-7; 9 bases agree with TRBD1. V lost 4 bases to trimming and J lost 2 bases; unmatched junction nucleotides: 6. Germline loops: CDR1 MNHNY, CDR2 SVGAGI (reference sequence). The CDR3 is made up of 15 amino acids. This CDR3 is CASSSPGQGPYEQYF. The CDR3 nucleotides read TGTGCCAGCAGTTCCCCGGGACAGGGTCCCTACGAGCAGTACTTC.

The chain uses TRBV4-1 and TRBJ2-2, with TRBD1 matching 7 bases. Germline V CDR1 and CDR2: MGHRA, YSYEKL. Unmatched junction bases numbered 5, after V lost 4 bases and J lost 0 bases. The CDR3 consists of 16 residues. The CDR3: CASSPDRTSNTGELFF. DNA of the CDR3: TGCGCCAGCAGCCCGGACAGGACCTCGAACACCGGGGAGCTGTTTTTT.

The chain has TRBV5-6 and TRBJ1-2, with 7 positions matching TRBD1. The CDR3 covers 13 residues. Germline trimming cut 4 bases from V and 3 bases from J; bases unmatched to any gene: 3. Looked up from germline, CDR1 is SGHDT and CDR2 is YYEEEE. CDR3 sequence reads: CASSPTGDYGYTF. In DNA form, the CDR3 reads TGTGCCAGCAGCCCCACAGGGGACTATGGCTACACCTTC.

V is TRBV7-2 and J is TRBJ2-2; no reliable D call. CDR1 is SGHTA and CDR2 is FQGNSA in the germline V gene. CDR3 length equals 17 residues. V dropped 6 bases and J dropped 0 bases, with 17 bases sitting between them. The CDR3: CASRPGTGAANTGELFF. The CDR3 DNA follows: TGTGCCAGCAGGCCTGGCACTGGAGCAGCGAACACCGGGGAGCTGTTTTTT.

The J gene is TRBJ2-3, the V gene TRBV4-3; 11 bases agree with TRBD2. The germline V gene has CDR1 LGHNA and CDR2 YSLEER. Unmatched junction bases numbered 12, after V lost 4 bases and J lost 6 bases. The CDR3 runs to 17 residues. The CDR3 region has the DNA TGCGCCAGCAGCCCTGAGACTAGCGGGGCCTTCGTGGATACGCAGTATTTT. This sequence encodes CASSPETSGAFVDTQYF.

The chain is built from TRBV2 and TRBJ2-7; D is ambiguous. Per germline, CDR1 SNHLY and CDR2 FYNNEI. The CDR3 contains 14 residues. Trimming removed 7 bases at V and 5 bases at J, with 18 bases between. CDR3 nucleotide sequence: TGTGCCAGCACTCCGGATGGGGTTCGCAACGAGCAGTACTTC. It is translated as CASTPDGVRNEQYF.

V usage is TRBV5-1 and J usage is TRBJ1-5; 11 nucleotides agree with TRBD1. Germline V gene sequence: CDR1 SGHRS, CDR2 YFSETQ. Germline trimming cut 5 bases from V and 2 bases from J; bases unmatched to any gene: 6. The length of the CDR3 is 16 residues. The CDR3 nucleotides read TGCGCCAGCAGTCCCGGGACAGGGGGTGGCAATCAGCCCCAGCATTTT. This translates into CASSPGTGGGNQPQHF.

The chain carries TRBV14 and TRBJ2-7; TRBD2 agrees at 11 bases. The germline V gene has CDR1 SGHDN and CDR2 FVKESK. The junction had 5 bases not matched to a gene; V was cut back by 4 bases and J by 0 bases. The CDR3 contains 16 residues. The CDR3 DNA reads as TGTGCCAGCAGCCGGATTAGCGGGAGGGCCTCCTACGAGCAGTACTTC. It is translated as CASSRISGRASYEQYF.

The rearrangement joins TRBV5-1 to TRBJ2-5; possible D gene TRBD1, 6 bases. Trimming removed 2 bases at V and 5 bases at J, with 16 bases between. This CDR3 is 15 amino acids long. From germline, CDR1 is SGHRS and CDR2 YFSETQ. The chain's CDR3 is CASSFQGWGSETQYF. CDR3 DNA sequence: TGCGCCAGCAGCTTCCAGGGGTGGGGATCGGAGACCCAGTACTTC. Looking up the rest from reference TRBV5-1 and TRBJ2-5 gives the full variable domain: KAGVTQTPRYLIKTRGQQVTLSCSPISGHRSVSWYQQTPGQGLQFLFEYFSETQRNKGNFPGRFSGRQFSNSRSEMNVSTLELGDSALYLCASSFQGWGSETQYFGPGTRLLVL.

The chain combines TRBV19 with TRBJ2-7; a weak D match, TRBD2 (6 bases). V was shortened by 6 bases and J by 0 bases, with 15 bases between the two germline ends. Germline V gives CDR1 LNHDA, CDR2 SQIVND (reference sequence). There are 15 residues in the CDR3. The CDR3 protein is CASRPAGGTSYEQYF. CDR3 bases: TGTGCCAGTAGACCCGCAGGCGGGACCTCCTACGAGCAGTACTTC.

The chain recombines TRBV7-3 with TRBJ2-5; weak D call: TRBD2 (7 bases). The V gene's germline CDR1 is SGHTA and CDR2 FQGTGA. This CDR3 comprises 15 residues. V lost 1 base to trimming and J lost 5 bases, with 14 bases between them. CDR3 sequence (DNA): TGTGCCAGCAGCTTAAGCGGGGGCCGTGGGGAGACCCAGTACTTC. Its protein product is CASSLSGGRGETQYF. The variable domain in full, completed from reference TRBV7-3 and TRBJ2-5, reads GAGVSQTPSNKVTEKGKYVELRCDPISGHTALYWYRQSLGQGPEFLIYFQGTGAADDSGLPNDRFFAVRPEGSVSTLKIQRTERGDSAVYLCASSLSGGRGETQYFGPGTRLLVL.

The rearrangement uses TRBV15 and TRBJ1-3, with D maybe TRBD1 (5 bases). CDR1 LNHNV and CDR2 YYDKDF come from the germline V gene (reference sequence). The CDR3 is made up of 15 amino acids. V lost 0 bases and J 0 bases, leaving 6 bases between the germline ends. CDR3: CATSRDRVSGNTIYF. The DNA for the CDR3 is TGTGCCACCAGCAGAGACAGGGTCTCTGGAAACACCATATATTTT.

To note about this clone: Other DNA sequences in this sample translate to the same CDR3. The chain carries TRBV5-4 and TRBJ2-7, with 10 bases fitting TRBD2. Unmatched junction bases numbered 2, after V lost 2 bases and J lost 3 bases. The CDR3 runs 14 residues. Germline V gene data show CDR1 as SGHNT and CDR2 as YYREEE (reference sequence). The CDR3 region has the DNA TGTGCCAGCAGCTTAGCTAGCGGGAGCTACGAGCAGTACTTC. Amino acid sequence: CASSLASGSYEQYF.

The chain has TRBV7-2 and TRBJ2-3; maybe TRBD1 (6 bases). The CDR3 has 13 amino acids. Trimming took off 4 bases at V and 5 bases at J, with 10 bases between the two ends. Germline lookup yields CDR1 SGHTA and CDR2 FQGNSA. CDR3 protein: CASSSPGVDTQYF. CDR3 sequence (DNA): TGTGCCAGCAGCTCCCCAGGGGTAGATACGCAGTATTTT.

The sample holds one count of this clone. This chain connects TRBV29-1 to TRBJ1-2, with TRBD1 matching 11 bases. The CDR3 consists of 14 residues. V gave up 6 bases and J gave up 2 bases; unmatched junction bases: 5. The germline V gene encodes CDR1 SQVTM and CDR2 ANQGSEA. The DNA of the CDR3 is TGCAGCGTGGGGGACAGGGGGAGAAACTATGGCTACACCTTC. Its translation: CSVGDRGRNYGYTF.

This sequence joins TRBV5-1 and TRBJ1-3, with D possibly TRBD1 on 6 matching bases. Trimming pared 0 bases from V and 0 bases from J, leaving 19 bases between. This CDR3 contains 19 residues. The germline V gene encodes CDR1 SGHRS and CDR2 YFSETQ. The CDR3 DNA sequence: TGCGCCAGCAGCTTGGCCCCGACAGGCAGGGGCTTCTCTGGAAACACCATATATTTT. Translated, it gives CASSLAPTGRGFSGNTIYF.

The chain joins TRBV18 to TRBJ2-5, with 7 bases that match TRBD2. V dropped 3 bases and J dropped 1; count of bases not matched to a gene: 8. The CDR3 has 16 amino acids. Germline V CDR1 and CDR2: KGHSH, LQKENI. CDR3 in DNA: TGTGCCAGCTCACCTACAAGGGCTAGCGGCCAAGAGACCCAGTACTTC. Its translation: CASSPTRASGQETQYF.

V and J are TRBV5-1 and TRBJ2-1; the match to TRBD2 covers 8 bases. Losses at the gene ends were 2 bases for V and 0 bases for J; bases not matched to a gene: 4. Germline CDR1 and CDR2: SGHRS and YFSETQ. This CDR3 spans 16 amino acids. The CDR3 DNA sequence: TGCGCCAGCAGCTTAGACGGGGGGGCCTCCTACAATGAGCAGTTCTTC. Protein sequence: CASSLDGGASYNEQFF.

This sequence joins TRBV28 and TRBJ1-6; 9 bases match TRBD1. The CDR3 has 15 amino acids. CDR1 is MDHEN, CDR2 SYDVKM, per germline. V was clipped by 5 bases and J by 5 bases; unmatched bases: 4. CDR3 protein: CASSVGQGNNSPLHF. The CDR3 DNA follows: TGTGCCAGCAGTGTAGGACAGGGGAATAATTCACCCCTCCACTTT.

The rearrangement joins TRBV10-3 to TRBJ2-1, with TRBD2 matching over 15 bases. Losses at the gene ends were 6 bases for V and 8 bases for J; bases not matched to a gene: 2. The CDR3 loop spans 14 amino acids. Germline CDR1 and CDR2: ENHRY and SYGVKD. In DNA form, the CDR3 reads TGTGCCATCAGCTGGACTAGCGGGAGGGATGAGCAGTTCTTC. Amino acid sequence: CAISWTSGRDEQFF.

CDR3 sequence (DNA): TGTGCCAGCAGCTTGTATGTAGCGGGACCCTACAATGAGCAGTTCTTC. It is translated as CASSLYVAGPYNEQFF. The rearrangement uses TRBV5-6 and TRBJ2-1; 8 bases line up with TRBD2. V shed 1 base and J 2 bases; nucleotides not matched to a gene: 5. Per germline, CDR1 SGHDT and CDR2 YYEEEE. This CDR3 region has 16 residues.

The sample holds one count of this clone. This chain uses TRBV11-2 with TRBJ2-3; D might be TRBD2 (6 bases). Germline V gene data show CDR1 as SGHAT and CDR2 as FQNNGV. V lost 1 base and J lost 1, with 12 bases in between. The length of the CDR3 is 16 residues. As DNA, the CDR3 is TGTGCCAGCAGCTTAGTTAGGTGGGGGGGCACAGATACGCAGTATTTT. Translating gives CASSLVRWGGTDTQYF. The entire variable domain, with the rest obtained from reference TRBV11-2 and TRBJ2-3, is as follows: EAGVAQSPRYKIIEKRQSVAFWCNPISGHATLYWYQQILGQGPKLLIQFQNNGVVDDSQLPKDRFSAERLKGVDSTLKIQPAKLEDSAVYLCASSLVRWGGTDTQYFGPGTRLTVL.

The sample holds one count of this clone. The rearrangement links TRBV28 to TRBJ1-2, with D perhaps matching TRBD1 (6 bases). The V gene lost 5 bases and the J gene lost 3 bases, with 16 bases spanning the gap. The length of the CDR3 is 15 residues. CDR1 MDHEN and CDR2 SYDVKM come from the germline V gene. The CDR3 loop reads CASSLGGGKDYGYTF. In DNA form, the CDR3 reads TGTGCCAGCAGTCTGGGCGGGGGCAAGGACTATGGCTACACCTTC.

This clone was seen once. The CDR3 DNA reads TGTGCCAGCAGCTTAGTAGGGTGGAAGAACACTGAAGCTTTCTTT. Amino acids: CASSLVGWKNTEAFF. The rearrangement uses TRBV7-8 and TRBJ1-1; D gene unclear. The CDR3 has 15 residues. Deletions cut 1 base from V and 1 base from J, with 10 bases between. The germline V gene encodes CDR1 SGHVS and CDR2 FQNEAQ.

This clone has only one observation. This rearrangement joins TRBV4-1 to TRBJ1-6; 7 bases map to TRBD1. The CDR3 contains 16 residues. The germline CDR1 and CDR2 sequences are MGHRA and YSYEKL. After removal of 2 bases from V and 9 bases from J, the junction contained 10 bases not matched to a gene. CDR3 nucleotide sequence: TGCGCCAGCAGCCAAAGGGACGAGGGGGCTATTTCACCCCTCCACTTT. It specifies CASSQRDEGAISPLHF.

The rearrangement links TRBV10-1 to TRBJ2-1; 13 nucleotides agree with TRBD2. The V gene's germline CDR1 is WNHNN and CDR2 SYGVQD (reference sequence). CDR3 length: 15 amino acids. V was pared by 5 bases and J by 5 bases, with 3 bases of the junction left unmatched. This chain's CDR3 is CASSIGLAGDNEQFF. The CDR3 region has the DNA TGCGCCAGCAGTATAGGACTAGCGGGGGACAATGAGCAGTTCTTC.

J is TRBJ2-2 and V is TRBV5-4; 9 bases line up with TRBD2. Germline V gives CDR1 SGHNT, CDR2 YYREEE (reference sequence). This CDR3 has 15 residues. Trimming cost V 3 bases and J 9 bases; bases outside gene matches: 9. The CDR3 nucleotides are TGTGCCAGCAGCTCCCAGCGGGAGGTGGTCCGGGAGCTGTTTTTT. As protein: CASSSQREVVRELFF.

The J gene is TRBJ2-2, the V gene TRBV11-2; 7 bases agree with TRBD1. V dropped 5 bases and J dropped 8; count of bases not matched to a gene: 5. The CDR3 extends over 13 amino acids. Germline V gene sequence: CDR1 SGHAT, CDR2 FQNNGV. CDR3 amino acids: CASSPDRSGELFF. CDR3 nucleotide sequence: TGTGCCAGCAGCCCGGACAGGTCTGGGGAGCTGTTTTTT.

This clone was observed a single time. V is TRBV4-3 and J is TRBJ2-7, with 9 positions matching TRBD2. Germline loops: CDR1 LGHNA, CDR2 YSLEER. This CDR3 is 16 amino acids long. V gave up 4 bases and J gave up 0 bases; unmatched junction bases: 7. CDR3 in amino acids: CASSPGPTSGSYEQYF. The DNA for the CDR3 is TGCGCCAGCAGCCCAGGGCCGACTAGCGGCTCCTACGAGCAGTACTTC.

J is TRBJ2-7 and V is TRBV5-6; TRBD1 matches 7 bases. CDR1 and CDR2 from the germline V gene are SGHDT and YYEEEE. The CDR3 spans 14 residues. V lost 4 bases to trimming and J lost 3 bases; unmatched junction nucleotides: 7. The CDR3 DNA reads TGTGCCAGCAGCCCTGGGACAGATTACTACGAGCAGTACTTC. It is translated as CASSPGTDYYEQYF.